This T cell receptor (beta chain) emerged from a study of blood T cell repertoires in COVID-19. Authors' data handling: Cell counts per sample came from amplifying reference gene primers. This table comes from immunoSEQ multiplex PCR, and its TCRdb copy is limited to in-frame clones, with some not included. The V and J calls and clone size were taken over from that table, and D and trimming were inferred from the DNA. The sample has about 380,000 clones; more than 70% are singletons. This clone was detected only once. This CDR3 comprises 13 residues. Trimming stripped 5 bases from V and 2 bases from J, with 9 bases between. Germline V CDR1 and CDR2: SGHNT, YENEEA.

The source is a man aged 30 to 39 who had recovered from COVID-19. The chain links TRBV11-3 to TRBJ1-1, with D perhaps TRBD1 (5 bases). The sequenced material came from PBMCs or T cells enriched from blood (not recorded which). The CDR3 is CASSRGLNTEAFF. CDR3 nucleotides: TGTGCCAGCAGCCGGGGACTCAACACTGAAGCTTTCTTT.